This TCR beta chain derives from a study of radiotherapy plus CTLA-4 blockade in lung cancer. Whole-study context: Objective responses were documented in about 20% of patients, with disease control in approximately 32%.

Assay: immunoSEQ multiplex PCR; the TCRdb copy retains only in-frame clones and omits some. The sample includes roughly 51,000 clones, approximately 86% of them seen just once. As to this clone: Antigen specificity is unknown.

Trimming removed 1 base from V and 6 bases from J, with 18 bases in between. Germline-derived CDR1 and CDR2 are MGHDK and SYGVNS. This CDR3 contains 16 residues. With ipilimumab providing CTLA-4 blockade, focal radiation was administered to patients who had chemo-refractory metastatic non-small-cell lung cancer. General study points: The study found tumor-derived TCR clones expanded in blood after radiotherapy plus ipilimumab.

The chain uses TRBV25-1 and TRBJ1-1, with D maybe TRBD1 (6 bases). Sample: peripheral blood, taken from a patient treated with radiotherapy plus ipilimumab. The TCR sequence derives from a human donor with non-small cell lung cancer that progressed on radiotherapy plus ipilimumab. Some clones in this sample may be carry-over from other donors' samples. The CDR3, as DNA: TGTGCCAGCAGTGAATCTTCAGTCAGGGGCGTCGCTGAAGCTTTCTTT. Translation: CASSESSVRGVAEAFF. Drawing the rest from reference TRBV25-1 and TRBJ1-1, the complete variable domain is EADIYQTPRYLVIGTGKKITLECSQTMGHDKMYWYQQDPGMELHLIHYSYGVNSTEKGDLSSESTVSRIRTEHFPLTLESARPSHTSQYLCASSESSVRGVAEAFFGQGTRLTVV.